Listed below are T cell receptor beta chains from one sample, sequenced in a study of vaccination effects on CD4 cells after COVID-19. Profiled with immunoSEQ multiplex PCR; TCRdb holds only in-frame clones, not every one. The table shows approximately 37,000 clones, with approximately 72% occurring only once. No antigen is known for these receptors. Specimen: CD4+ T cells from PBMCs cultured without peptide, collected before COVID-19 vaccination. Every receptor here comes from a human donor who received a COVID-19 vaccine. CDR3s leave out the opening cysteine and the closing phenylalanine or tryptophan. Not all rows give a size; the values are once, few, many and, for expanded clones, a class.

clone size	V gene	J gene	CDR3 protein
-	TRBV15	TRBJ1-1	ATSATPGTGWGTEAF
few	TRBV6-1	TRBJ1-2	ASSESGRGLGYT
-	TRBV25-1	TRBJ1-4	ASSEVAAAGEKLF
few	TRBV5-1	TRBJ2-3	ASSPPGRGRSFGQY
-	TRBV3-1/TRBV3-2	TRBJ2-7	ASSQVGGVSSYEQY
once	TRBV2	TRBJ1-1	ASSVVGNTEAF
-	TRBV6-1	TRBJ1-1	ASSERVGTEAF
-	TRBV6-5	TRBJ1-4	ASSYRQNEKLF
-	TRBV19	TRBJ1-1	ASSDRGRSDTEAF
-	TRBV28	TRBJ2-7	ASSGYREPL
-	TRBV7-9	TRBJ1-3	ASSWDTTSGNTIY
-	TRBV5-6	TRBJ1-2	ASSSPDRDYGYT
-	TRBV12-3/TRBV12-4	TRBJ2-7	ASSLAGQGEQY
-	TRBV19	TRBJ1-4	ASSVLGGGVEKLF
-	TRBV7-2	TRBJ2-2	ASSLELGELF
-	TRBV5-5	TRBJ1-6	ASSLAQVTDPPLH
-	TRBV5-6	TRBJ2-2	ASSLGHLLAGELF
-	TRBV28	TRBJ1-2	ASSSSLARGYT
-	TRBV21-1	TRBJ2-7	ASSGGATPYEQY
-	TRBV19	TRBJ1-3	ASSVNPQGFGNTIY